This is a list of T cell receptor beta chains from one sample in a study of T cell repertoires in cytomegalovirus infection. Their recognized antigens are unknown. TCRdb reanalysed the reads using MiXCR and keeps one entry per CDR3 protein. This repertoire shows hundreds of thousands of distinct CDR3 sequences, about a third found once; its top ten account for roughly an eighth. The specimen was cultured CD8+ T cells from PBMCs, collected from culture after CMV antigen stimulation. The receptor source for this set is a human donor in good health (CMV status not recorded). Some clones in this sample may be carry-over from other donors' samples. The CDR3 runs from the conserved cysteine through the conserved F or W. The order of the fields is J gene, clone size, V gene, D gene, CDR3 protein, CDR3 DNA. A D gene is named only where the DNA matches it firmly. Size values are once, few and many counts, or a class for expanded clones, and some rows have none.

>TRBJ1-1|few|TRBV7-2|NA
CASSLIFIAGEGDSEAFF
TGTGCCAGCAGCTTAATTTTCATCGCAGGAGAAGGAGACTCTGAAGCTTTCTTT
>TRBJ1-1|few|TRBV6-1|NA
CASSDPSGGGSSTEAFF
TGTGCCAGCAGTGATCCGTCTGGCGGGGGATCGTCCACTGAAGCTTTCTTT
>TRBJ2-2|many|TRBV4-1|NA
CASSHLRNTGELFF
TGCGCCAGCAGCCACCTTCGTAACACCGGGGAGCTGTTTTTT
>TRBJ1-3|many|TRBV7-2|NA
CASSLVGGTGNTIYF
TGTGCCAGCAGCTTAGTGGGGGGGACTGGAAACACCATATATTTT
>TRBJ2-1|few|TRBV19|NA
CASTHGGVYNEQFF
TGTGCCAGTACACACGGCGGGGTCTACAATGAGCAGTTCTTC
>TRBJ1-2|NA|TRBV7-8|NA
CASSSSGGANYGYTF
TGTGCCAGCAGCAGCTCTGGGGGGGCGAACTATGGCTACACCTTC
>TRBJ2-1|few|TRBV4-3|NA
CASSQDPDVSYNEQFF
TGCGCCAGCAGCCAAGACCCAGACGTCTCCTACAATGAGCAGTTCTTC
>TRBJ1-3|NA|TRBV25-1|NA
CASSECRGTGNTIYF
TGTGCCAGCAGTGAATGCAGGGGAACAGGAAACACCATATATTTT
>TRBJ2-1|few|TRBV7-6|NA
CASSQGVSVYNEQFF
TGTGCCAGCAGCCAAGGGGTGAGCGTGTACAATGAGCAGTTCTTC
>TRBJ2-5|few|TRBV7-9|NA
CASSPTRGGDRETQYF
TGTGCCAGCAGCCCAACACGGGGTGGGGACCGAGAGACCCAGTACTTC
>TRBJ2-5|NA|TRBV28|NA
CASTPGIQETQYF
TGTGCCAGCACGCCGGGAATCCAAGAGACCCAGTACTTC
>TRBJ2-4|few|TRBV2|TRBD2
CASGGETVAKNIQYF
TGTGCCAGCGGGGGGGAGACAGTTGCCAAAAACATTCAGTACTTC
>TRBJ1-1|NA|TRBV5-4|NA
CASNLDRPGSEAFF
TGTGCCAGCAACCTAGACAGGCCAGGGTCTGAAGCTTTCTTT
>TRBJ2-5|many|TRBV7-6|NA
CASSSALRDGQETQYF
TGTGCCAGCAGCTCGGCCCTCAGGGACGGTCAAGAGACCCAGTACTTC
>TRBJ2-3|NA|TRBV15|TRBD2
CATSRVSGGPGDTQYF
TGTGCCACCAGCAGAGTTAGCGGGGGCCCAGGGGATACGCAGTATTTT
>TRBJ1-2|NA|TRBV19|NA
CASSGIEGYTF
TGTGCCAGTAGTGGAATAGAGGGCTACACCTTC
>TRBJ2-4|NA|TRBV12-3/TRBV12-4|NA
CASSSGPSAWVGIQYF
TGTGCCAGCAGTTCCGGTCCATCGGCTTGGGTAGGCATTCAGTACTTC
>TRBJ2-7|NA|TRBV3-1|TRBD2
CASSLGLAGHYEQYF
TGTGCCAGCAGCCTCGGACTAGCGGGGCACTACGAGCAGTACTTC
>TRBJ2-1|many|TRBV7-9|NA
CASSFTGSTYNEQFF
TGTGCCAGCAGCTTCACAGGGAGTACCTACAATGAGCAGTTCTTC
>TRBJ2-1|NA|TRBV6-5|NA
CASSPYERGYNEQFF
TGTGCCAGCAGCCCCTATGAAAGGGGATACAATGAGCAGTTCTTC
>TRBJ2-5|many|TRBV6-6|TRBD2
CATYPSGGVQETQYF
TGTGCCACCTATCCTAGCGGGGGGGTACAAGAGACCCAGTACTTC
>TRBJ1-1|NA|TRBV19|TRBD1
CASSSDRGRGTEAFF
TGTGCCAGTAGTTCGGACAGGGGTAGAGGGACTGAAGCTTTCTTT
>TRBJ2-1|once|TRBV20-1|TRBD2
CSALSGGANEQFF
TGCAGTGCCCTTAGCGGGGGGGCCAATGAGCAGTTCTTC
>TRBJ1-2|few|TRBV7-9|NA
CASSLPPGRPGYGYTF
TGTGCCAGCAGCCTACCCCCCGGACGTCCGGGCTATGGCTACACCTTC
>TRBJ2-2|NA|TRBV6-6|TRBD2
CASSYSSSGGKNTGELFF
TGTGCCAGCAGTTACTCGTCTAGCGGGGGCAAGAACACCGGGGAGCTGTTTTTT
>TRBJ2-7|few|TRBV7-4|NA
CASSYNDGTYEQYF
TGTGCCAGCAGCTACAACGACGGTACCTACGAGCAGTACTTC
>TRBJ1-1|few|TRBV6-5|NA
CASSPDRRTEAFF
TGTGCCAGCAGTCCTGACAGGAGGACTGAAGCTTTCTTT
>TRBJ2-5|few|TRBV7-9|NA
CASSWAEEETQYF
TGTGCCAGCAGCTGGGCGGAAGAAGAGACCCAGTACTTC
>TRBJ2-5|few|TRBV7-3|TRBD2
CASSLTHPRQRGDQETQYF
TGTGCCAGCAGCTTAACCCACCCCCGGCAGCGGGGGGACCAAGAGACCCAGTACTTC
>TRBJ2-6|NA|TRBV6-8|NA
CASSYSTLPSGTNVLTF
TGTGCCAGCAGTTACTCGACCCTTCCATCTGGGACCAACGTCCTGACTTTC
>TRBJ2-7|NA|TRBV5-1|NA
CASSSPIQADSYEQYF
TGCGCCAGCAGCTCTCCGATTCAGGCCGACTCCTACGAGCAGTACTTC
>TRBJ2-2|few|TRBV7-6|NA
CASSFLDQANTGELFF
TGTGCCAGCAGCTTTCTGGACCAAGCGAACACCGGGGAGCTGTTTTTT
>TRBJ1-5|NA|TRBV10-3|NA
CAISEGMGEGGNQPQHF
TGTGCCATCAGTGAGGGTATGGGGGAAGGGGGCAATCAGCCCCAGCATTTT
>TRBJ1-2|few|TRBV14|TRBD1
CASSPFKGAYGYTF
TGTGCCAGCAGCCCCTTTAAGGGGGCCTATGGCTACACCTTC
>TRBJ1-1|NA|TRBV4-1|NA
CASSLHQGTEAFF
TGCGCCAGCAGCCTGCACCAGGGCACTGAAGCTTTCTTT
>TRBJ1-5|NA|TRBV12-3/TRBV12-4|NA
CASSSAGGVEPQHF
TGTGCCAGCAGTTCGGCTGGGGGTGTGGAGCCCCAGCATTTT
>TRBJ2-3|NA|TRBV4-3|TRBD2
CASSQLAGFTDTQYF
TGCGCCAGCAGCCAATTAGCGGGATTTACAGATACGCAGTATTTT
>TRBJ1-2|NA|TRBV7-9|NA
CASSHKGRDYGYTF
TGTGCCAGCAGCCACAAAGGCAGGGACTATGGCTACACCTTC
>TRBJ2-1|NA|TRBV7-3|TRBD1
CASSLFGTGVGDEQFF
TGTGCCAGCAGCTTATTCGGGACAGGGGTAGGCGATGAGCAGTTCTTC
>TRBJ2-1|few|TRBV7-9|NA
CASSSYDKPHEQFF
TGTGCCAGCAGCAGCTACGACAAGCCGCATGAGCAGTTCTTC
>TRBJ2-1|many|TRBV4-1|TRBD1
CASSHPGQGYNEQFF
TGCGCCAGCAGCCACCCGGGACAGGGGTACAATGAGCAGTTCTTC
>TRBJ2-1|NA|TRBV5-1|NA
CASRGFGAPTEQFF
TGCGCCAGCAGGGGGTTCGGAGCCCCTACGGAGCAGTTCTTC
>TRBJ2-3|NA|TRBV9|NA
CASSVEWGEKDTQYF
TGTGCCAGCAGCGTAGAGTGGGGGGAGAAAGATACGCAGTATTTT
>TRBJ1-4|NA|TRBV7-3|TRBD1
CASSFNRGFKTATNEKLFF
TGTGCCAGCAGCTTCAACAGGGGCTTTAAAACCGCAACTAATGAAAAACTGTTTTTT
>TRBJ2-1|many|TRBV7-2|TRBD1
CASSLTGTGYNEQFF
TGTGCCAGCAGCCTTACCGGGACAGGTTACAATGAGCAGTTCTTC